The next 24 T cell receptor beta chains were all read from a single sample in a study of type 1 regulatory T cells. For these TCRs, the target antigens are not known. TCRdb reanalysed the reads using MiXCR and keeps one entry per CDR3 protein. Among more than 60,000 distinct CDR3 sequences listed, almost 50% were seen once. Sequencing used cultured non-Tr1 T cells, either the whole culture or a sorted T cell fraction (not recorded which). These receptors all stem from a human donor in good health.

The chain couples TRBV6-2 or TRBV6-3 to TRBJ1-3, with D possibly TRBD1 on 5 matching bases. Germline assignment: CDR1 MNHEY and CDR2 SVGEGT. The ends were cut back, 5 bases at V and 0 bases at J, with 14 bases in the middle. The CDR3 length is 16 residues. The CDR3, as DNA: TGTGCCAGCAGTCGAGTCGACAGTAGCTCTGGAAACACCATATATTTT. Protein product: CASSRVDSSSGNTIYF.

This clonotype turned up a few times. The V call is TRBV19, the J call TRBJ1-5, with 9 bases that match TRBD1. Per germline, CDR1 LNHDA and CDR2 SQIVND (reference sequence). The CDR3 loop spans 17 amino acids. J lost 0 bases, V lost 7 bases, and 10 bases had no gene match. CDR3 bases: TGTGCCAGTAAGGGACAGGGCGTAACGTATAGCAATCAGCCCCAGCATTTT. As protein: CASKGQGVTYSNQPQHF.

In nucleotides, the CDR3 is TGTGCCAGCAGTTCCGGGACGTCGGTCTACGAGCAGTACTTC. Its protein is CASSSGTSVYEQYF. The chain recombines TRBV28 with TRBJ2-7; D is possibly TRBD1 or TRBD2 (5 bases each). This CDR3 region has 14 residues. CDR1 and CDR2 from the germline V gene are MDHEN and SYDVKM. Trimming took off 4 bases at V and 3 bases at J, with 13 bases between the two ends.

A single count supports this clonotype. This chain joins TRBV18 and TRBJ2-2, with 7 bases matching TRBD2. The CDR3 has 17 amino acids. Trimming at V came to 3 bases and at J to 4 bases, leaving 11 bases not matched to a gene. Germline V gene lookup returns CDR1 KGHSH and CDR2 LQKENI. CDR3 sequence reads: CASSPPRNREGTGELFF. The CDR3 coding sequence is TGTGCCAGCTCACCCCCCCGAAATAGGGAGGGCACCGGGGAGCTGTTTTTT.

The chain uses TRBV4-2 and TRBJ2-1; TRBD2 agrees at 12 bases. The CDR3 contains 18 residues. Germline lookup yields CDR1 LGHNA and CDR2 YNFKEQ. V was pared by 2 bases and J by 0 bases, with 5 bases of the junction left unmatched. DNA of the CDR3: TGTGCCAGCAGCCAACGGACTAGCGGGGTTAGCTCCTACAATGAGCAGTTCTTC. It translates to CASSQRTSGVSSYNEQFF.

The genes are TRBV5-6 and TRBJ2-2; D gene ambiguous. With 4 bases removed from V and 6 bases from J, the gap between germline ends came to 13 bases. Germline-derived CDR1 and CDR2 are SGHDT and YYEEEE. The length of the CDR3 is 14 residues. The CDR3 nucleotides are TGTGCCAGCAGCCGAACCCCCTCGGCCGGGGAGCTGTTTTTT. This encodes CASSRTPSAGELFF.

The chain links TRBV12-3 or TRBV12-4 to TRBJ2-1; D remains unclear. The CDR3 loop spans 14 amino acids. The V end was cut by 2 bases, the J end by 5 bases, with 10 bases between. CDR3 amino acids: CASSLNGLHNEQFF. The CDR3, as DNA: TGTGCCAGCAGTTTAAATGGCCTACACAATGAGCAGTTCTTC.

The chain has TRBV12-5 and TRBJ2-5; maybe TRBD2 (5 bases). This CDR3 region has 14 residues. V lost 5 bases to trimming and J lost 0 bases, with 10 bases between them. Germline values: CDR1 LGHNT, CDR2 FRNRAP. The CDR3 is CASGLGDYQETQYF. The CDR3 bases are TGTGCTAGTGGTCTCGGGGATTACCAAGAGACCCAGTACTTC.

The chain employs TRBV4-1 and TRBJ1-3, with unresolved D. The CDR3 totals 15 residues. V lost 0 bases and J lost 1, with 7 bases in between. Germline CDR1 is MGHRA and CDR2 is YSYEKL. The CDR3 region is CASSQDAGSGNTIYF. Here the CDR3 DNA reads TGCGCCAGCAGCCAAGATGCGGGGTCTGGAAACACCATATATTTT.

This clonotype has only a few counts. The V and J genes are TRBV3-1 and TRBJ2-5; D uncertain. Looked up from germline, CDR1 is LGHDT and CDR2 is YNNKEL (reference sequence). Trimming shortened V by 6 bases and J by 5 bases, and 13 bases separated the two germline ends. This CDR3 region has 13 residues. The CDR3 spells CASRRLSRETQYF. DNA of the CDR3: TGTGCCAGCAGGCGACTCTCCCGCGAGACCCAGTACTTC.

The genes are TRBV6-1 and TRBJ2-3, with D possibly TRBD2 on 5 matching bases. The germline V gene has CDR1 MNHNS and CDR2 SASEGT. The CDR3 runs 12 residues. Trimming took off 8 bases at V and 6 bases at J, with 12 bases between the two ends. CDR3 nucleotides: TGTGCCAGCGAGGGAGACGGGGATACGCAGTATTTT. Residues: CASEGDGDTQYF.

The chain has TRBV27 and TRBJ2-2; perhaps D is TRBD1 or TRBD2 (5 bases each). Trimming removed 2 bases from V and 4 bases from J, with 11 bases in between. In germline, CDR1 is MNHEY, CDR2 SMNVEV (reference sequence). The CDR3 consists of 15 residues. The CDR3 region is CASSLEGYGTGELFF. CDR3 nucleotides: TGTGCCAGCAGTTTAGAGGGGTACGGCACCGGGGAGCTGTTTTTT.

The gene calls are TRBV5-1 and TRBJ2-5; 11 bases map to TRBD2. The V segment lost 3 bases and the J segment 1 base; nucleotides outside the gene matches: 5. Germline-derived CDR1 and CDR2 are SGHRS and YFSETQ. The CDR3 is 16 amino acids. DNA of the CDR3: TGCGCCAGCAGCTCCTCGCTAGCGGGGGGCCAAGAGACCCAGTACTTC. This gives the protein CASSSSLAGGQETQYF.

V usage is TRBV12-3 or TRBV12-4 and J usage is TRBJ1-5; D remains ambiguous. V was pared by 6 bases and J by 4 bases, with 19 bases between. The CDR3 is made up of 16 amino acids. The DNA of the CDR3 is TGTGCCAGCAGCCCTCAGCTTGGAGGGTTGAATCAGCCCCAGCATTTT. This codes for CASSPQLGGLNQPQHF.

The chain's CDR3 is CSAVSGGAVETQYF. CDR3 bases: TGCAGTGCTGTTAGCGGGGGGGCCGTGGAGACCCAGTACTTC. This chain joins TRBV20-1 and TRBJ2-5; 11 positions match TRBD2. This CDR3 is built from 14 residues. CDR1 is DFQATT and CDR2 is SNEGSKA in the germline V gene (reference sequence). V shed 5 bases, J shed 5 bases, and the junction held 7 bases outside the gene matches.

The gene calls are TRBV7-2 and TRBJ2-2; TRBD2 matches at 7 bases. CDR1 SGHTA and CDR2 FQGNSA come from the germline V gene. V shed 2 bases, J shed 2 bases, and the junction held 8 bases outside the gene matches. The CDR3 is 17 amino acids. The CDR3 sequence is CASSLSGRGINTGELFF. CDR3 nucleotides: TGTGCCAGCAGCTTAAGTGGGCGGGGGATAAACACCGGGGAGCTGTTTTTT. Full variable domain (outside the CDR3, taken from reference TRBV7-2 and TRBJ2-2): GAGVSQSPSNKVTEKGKDVELRCDPISGHTALYWYRQSLGQGLEFLIYFQGNSAPDKSGLPSDRFSAERTGGSVSTLTIQRTQQEDSAVYLCASSLSGRGINTGELFFGEGSRLTVL.

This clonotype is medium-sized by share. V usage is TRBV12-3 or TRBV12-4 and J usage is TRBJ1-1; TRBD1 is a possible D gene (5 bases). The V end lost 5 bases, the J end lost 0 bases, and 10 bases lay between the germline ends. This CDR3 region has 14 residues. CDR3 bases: TGTGCCAGCAGTCTGGGACTGATGAACACTGAAGCTTTCTTT. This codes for CASSLGLMNTEAFF.

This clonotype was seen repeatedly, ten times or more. CDR3 bases: TGTGCCAGCAGCGAACAAGGGGGGAGGCCTGACATTCAGTACTTC. Its protein is CASSEQGGRPDIQYF. The chain employs TRBV7-2 and TRBJ2-4; D could derive from TRBD1 or TRBD2 (6 bases each). In germline, CDR1 is SGHTA, CDR2 FQGNSA. This CDR3 has 15 residues. Deletions cut 5 bases from V and 8 bases from J, with 19 bases between.

This chain's CDR3 is CASSQVDGPNEKLFF. CDR3 nucleotides: TGTGCCAGCAGCCAAGTTGACGGACCTAATGAAAAACTGTTTTTT. J is TRBJ1-4 and V is TRBV3-1; D remains ambiguous. Trimming cost V 1 base and J 3 bases, with 9 bases left between them. The CDR3 totals 15 residues. Germline CDR1 LGHDT, CDR2 YNNKEL (reference sequence).

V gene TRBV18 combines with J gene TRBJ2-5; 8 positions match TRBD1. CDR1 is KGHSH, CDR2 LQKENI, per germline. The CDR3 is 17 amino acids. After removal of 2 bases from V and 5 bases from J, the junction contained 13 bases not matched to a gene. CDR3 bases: TGTGCCAGCTCACCAAGACAGGGGACAGAAGGAGGGGAGACCCAGTACTTC. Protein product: CASSPRQGTEGGETQYF.

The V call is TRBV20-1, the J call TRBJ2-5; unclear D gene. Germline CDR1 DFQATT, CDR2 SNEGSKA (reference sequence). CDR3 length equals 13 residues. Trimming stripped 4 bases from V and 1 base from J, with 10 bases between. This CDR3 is CSAKRAAQETQYF. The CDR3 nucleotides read TGCAGTGCTAAAAGGGCAGCCCAAGAGACCCAGTACTTC.

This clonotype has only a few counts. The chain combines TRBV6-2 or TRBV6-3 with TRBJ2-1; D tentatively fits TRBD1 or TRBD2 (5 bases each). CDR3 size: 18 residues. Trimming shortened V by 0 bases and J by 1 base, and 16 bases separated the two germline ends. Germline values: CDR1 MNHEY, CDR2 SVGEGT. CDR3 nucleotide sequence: TGTGCCAGCAGTTACTCCTTCGGGGCGGCTCCATCCTACAATGAGCAGTTCTTC. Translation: CASSYSFGAAPSYNEQFF.

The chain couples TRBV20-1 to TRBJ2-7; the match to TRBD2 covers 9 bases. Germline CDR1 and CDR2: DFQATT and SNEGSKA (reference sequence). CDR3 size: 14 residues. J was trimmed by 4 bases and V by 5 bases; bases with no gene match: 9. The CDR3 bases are TGCAGTGCTTCCCGCGGGGGGGCTGTTTACGAGCAGTACTTC. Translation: CSASRGGAVYEQYF.

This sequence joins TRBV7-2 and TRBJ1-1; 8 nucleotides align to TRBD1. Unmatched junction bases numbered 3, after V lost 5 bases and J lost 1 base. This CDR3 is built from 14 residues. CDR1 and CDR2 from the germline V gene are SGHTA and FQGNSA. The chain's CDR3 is CASSGQGANTEAFF. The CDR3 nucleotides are TGTGCCAGCAGCGGGCAGGGGGCGAACACTGAAGCTTTCTTT. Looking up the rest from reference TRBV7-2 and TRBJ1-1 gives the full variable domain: GAGVSQSPSNKVTEKGKDVELRCDPISGHTALYWYRQSLGQGLEFLIYFQGNSAPDKSGLPSDRFSAERTGGSVSTLTIQRTQQEDSAVYLCASSGQGANTEAFFGQGTRLTVV.